This T cell receptor (beta chain) is drawn from a study of OX40 agonist ivuxolimab in advanced cancers. The ends were cut back, 3 bases at V and 4 bases at J, with 21 bases in the middle. Germline assignment: CDR1 SGHAT and CDR2 FQNNGV. This CDR3 has 17 amino acids. Produced via immunoSEQ multiplex PCR; TCRdb's table is partial and in-frame only. Of about 45,000 clones in the sample, approximately 91% are singletons; the top ten hold around a fifth. The sample was CD4+ or CD8+ T cells sorted from blood, taken in a trial of the OX40 agonist ivuxolimab. The rearrangement uses TRBV11-2 and TRBJ1-1, with D maybe TRBD1 (6 bases). The receptor comes from an adult with an advanced solid tumor such as melanoma, head and neck, liver or kidney cancer. CDR3 nucleotides: TGTGCCAGCAGCTTTGGGACCGGGGGCCTATTTTCCACTGAAGCTTTCTTT. It specifies CASSFGTGGLFSTEAFF.